A single sample is the source of the 17 T cell receptor beta chains below, sequenced in a study of cytomegalovirus exposure and HLA in healthy donors. The PCR contained 60 Vbeta and 13 Jbeta primers. The table came from immunoSEQ multiplex PCR; TCRdb's copy has only in-frame clones and leaves some out. Seen here are 130,000 to 150,000 clones, 73% observed once, and the top ten hold approximately 1.8%. The sample comprised PBMCs. The receptors originated from a woman aged 18-29 years in good health and CMV-seronegative.

This rearrangement joins TRBV5-4 to TRBJ1-3; 9 bases map to TRBD1. Germline CDR1 and CDR2: SGHNT and YYREEE (reference sequence). V lost 4 bases and J lost 5; bases outside the gene matches: 10. CDR3 length: 16 amino acids. The CDR3: CASSQTGTGYRNTIYF. CDR3 sequence (DNA): TGTGCCAGCAGCCAAACCGGGACAGGGTACAGAAACACCATATATTTT.

This clone turned up a few times. The chain combines TRBV11-2 with TRBJ2-1, with 7 nucleotides matching TRBD1. J was trimmed by 4 bases and V by 5 bases; bases with no gene match: 11. CDR1 SGHAT and CDR2 FQNNGV come from the germline V gene. This CDR3 is built from 16 residues. The CDR3 nucleotides read TGTGCCAGCAGCCCCGGGACAGTTTACCGGTACAATGAGCAGTTCTTC. This codes for CASSPGTVYRYNEQFF. The variable domain in full, with the rest retrieved from reference TRBV11-2 and TRBJ2-1, is EAGVAQSPRYKIIEKRQSVAFWCNPISGHATLYWYQQILGQGPKLLIQFQNNGVVDDSQLPKDRFSAERLKGVDSTLKIQPAKLEDSAVYLCASSPGTVYRYNEQFFGPGTRLTVL.

As concerns this clone: A read error may produce the germline difference seen at one junction end. In DNA form, the CDR3 reads TGTGTCAGCAGTTACTCTAACATGCCGGGACAGGGGGCTTTCTTT. Its translation: CVSSYSNMPGQGAFF. The chain couples TRBV6-5 to TRBJ1-1; 10 bases are shared with TRBD1. Germline CDR1 reads MNHEY; CDR2 reads SVGAGI. CDR3 length: 15 residues.

J is TRBJ2-7 and V is TRBV18; D is possibly TRBD1 (6 bases). The CDR3 length is 13 residues. The V end was cut by 2 bases, the J end by 7 bases, with 12 bases between. Looked up from germline, CDR1 is KGHSH and CDR2 is LQKENI. The CDR3 is CASSPRAGEEQYV. The CDR3 coding sequence is TGTGCCAGCTCACCAAGGGCAGGGGAAGAGCAGTACGTC.

This rearrangement joins TRBV7-8 to TRBJ1-1, with no clear D. CDR1 is SGHVS and CDR2 is FQNEAQ in the germline V gene. Deletions cut 4 bases from V and 4 bases from J, with 13 bases between. CDR3 length: 14 amino acids. CDR3 loop: CASSSSGQFTEAFF. CDR3 DNA: TGTGCCAGCAGCTCTAGCGGCCAATTCACTGAAGCTTTCTTT.

The genes are TRBV7-2 and TRBJ2-2, with D perhaps matching TRBD1 (6 bases). The CDR3 is 15 residues long. Trimming pared 5 bases from V and 0 bases from J, leaving 10 bases between. The V gene's germline CDR1 is SGHTA and CDR2 FQGNSA. DNA for the CDR3: TGTGCCAGCAGCGGAAACAGGGCGAACACCGGGGAGCTGTTTTTT. It codes for CASSGNRANTGELFF.

The genes are TRBV7-9 and TRBJ2-1, with TRBD2 matching over 10 bases. The junction had 5 bases not matched to a gene; V was cut back by 7 bases and J by 2 bases. The CDR3 extends over 15 amino acids. The V gene's germline CDR1 is SEHNR and CDR2 FQNEAQ (reference sequence). CDR3 loop: CASTTGTSAYNEQFF. CDR3 DNA sequence: TGTGCCAGCACCACCGGGACTAGCGCCTACAATGAGCAGTTCTTC.

V gene TRBV9 combines with J gene TRBJ1-5; TRBD1 agrees at 8 bases. J was trimmed by 3 bases and V by 3 bases; bases with no gene match: 5. The germline V gene has CDR1 SGDLS and CDR2 YYNGEE. The CDR3 has 15 amino acids. The CDR3 bases are TGTGCCAGCAGCGCCGGACAGGGTATCAATCAGCCCCAGCATTTT. Translating it yields CASSAGQGINQPQHF.

The CDR3 loop reads CASSKGTFTGELFF. The CDR3 bases are TGTGCCAGCAGTAAAGGGACATTTACCGGGGAGCTGTTTTTT. V gene TRBV7-2 combines with J gene TRBJ2-2, with D perhaps TRBD1 (6 bases). Germline V lookup: CDR1 SGHTA, CDR2 FQGNSA. V lost 6 bases and J lost 5, with 13 bases in between. This CDR3 contains 14 residues.

J is TRBJ2-1 and V is TRBV9; 13 bases fit TRBD2. Trimming at V came to 4 bases and at J to 8 bases, leaving 6 bases not matched to a gene. From germline, CDR1 is SGDLS and CDR2 YYNGEE. The CDR3 has 15 residues. In nucleotides, the CDR3 is TGTGCCAGCAGCCCCCGGACTAGCGGGGGTTATGAGCAGTTCTTC. It yields the protein CASSPRTSGGYEQFF.

The chain combines TRBV7-6 with TRBJ2-1, with D possibly matching TRBD1 (5 bases). V lost 1 base and J lost 1, with 17 bases in between. The CDR3 sequence is 18 residues long. Germline V gene data show CDR1 as SGHVS and CDR2 as FNYEAQ. The DNA of the CDR3 is TGTGCCAGCAGCTTAGGGAGTGGGGCGACTGAGTCCTACAATGAGCAGTTCTTC. It specifies CASSLGSGATESYNEQFF.

V gene TRBV11-2 combines with J gene TRBJ1-2; D is possibly TRBD1 (5 bases). Trimming shortened V by 7 bases and J by 1 base, and 7 bases separated the two germline ends. CDR3 length equals 12 residues. The germline V gene has CDR1 SGHAT and CDR2 FQNNGV. CDR3 nucleotide sequence: TGTGCCAGCACCGGGGGTAACTATGGCTACACCTTC. Its protein product is CASTGGNYGYTF. Variable domain in full (rest from reference TRBV11-2 and TRBJ1-2): EAGVAQSPRYKIIEKRQSVAFWCNPISGHATLYWYQQILGQGPKLLIQFQNNGVVDDSQLPKDRFSAERLKGVDSTLKIQPAKLEDSAVYLCASTGGNYGYTFGSGTRLTVV.

This clone was seen only a few times. The chain has TRBV5-1 and TRBJ1-1, with D maybe TRBD1 (5 bases). With 3 bases removed from V and 1 base from J, the gap between germline ends came to 13 bases. The CDR3 covers 15 residues. Germline V gene sequence: CDR1 SGHRS, CDR2 YFSETQ. DNA for the CDR3: TGCGCCAGCAGCTGGCGGGGGGACCCGAACACTGAAGCTTTCTTT. Amino acid sequence: CASSWRGDPNTEAFF.

This clone was picked up a small number of times. The rearrangement uses TRBV29-1 and TRBJ1-1; possible D gene TRBD1, 5 bases. Trimming removed 6 bases from V and 7 bases from J, with 9 bases in between. Germline CDR1 is SQVTM and CDR2 is ANQGSEA. The CDR3 consists of 10 residues. The CDR3: CSVMGLEAFF. The DNA of the CDR3 is TGCAGCGTGATGGGGCTTGAAGCTTTCTTT.

This clone was counted between two and nine times. The V call is TRBV7-9, the J call TRBJ2-5; TRBD1 might be the D (6 bases). The V gene lost 5 bases and the J gene lost 2 bases, with 21 bases spanning the gap. The germline V gene encodes CDR1 SEHNR and CDR2 FQNEAQ (reference sequence). The CDR3 is 17 amino acids. DNA for the CDR3: TGTGCCAGCAGCAAAATGGGGGCATCGACAGGACAAGAGACCCAGTACTTC. This encodes CASSKMGASTGQETQYF.

The chain uses TRBV12-5 and TRBJ2-6, with TRBD2 matching over 7 bases. The CDR3 runs to 16 residues. Trimming cost V 2 bases and J 0 bases; bases outside gene matches: 1. The germline V gene has CDR1 LGHNT and CDR2 FRNRAP. In nucleotides, the CDR3 is TGTGCTAGTGGTTTGACGGGGGGCTCTGGGGCCAACGTCCTGACTTTC. It yields the protein CASGLTGGSGANVLTF.

V gene TRBV10-3 combines with J gene TRBJ1-3; 11 positions match TRBD1. V dropped 0 bases and J dropped 2; count of bases not matched to a gene: 6. Germline CDR1 is ENHRY and CDR2 is SYGVKD. CDR3 length: 18 amino acids. CDR3 in amino acids: CAISESGTGGVTGNTIYF. The CDR3 DNA follows: TGTGCCATCAGTGAGTCAGGGACAGGGGGTGTCACTGGAAACACCATATATTTT.